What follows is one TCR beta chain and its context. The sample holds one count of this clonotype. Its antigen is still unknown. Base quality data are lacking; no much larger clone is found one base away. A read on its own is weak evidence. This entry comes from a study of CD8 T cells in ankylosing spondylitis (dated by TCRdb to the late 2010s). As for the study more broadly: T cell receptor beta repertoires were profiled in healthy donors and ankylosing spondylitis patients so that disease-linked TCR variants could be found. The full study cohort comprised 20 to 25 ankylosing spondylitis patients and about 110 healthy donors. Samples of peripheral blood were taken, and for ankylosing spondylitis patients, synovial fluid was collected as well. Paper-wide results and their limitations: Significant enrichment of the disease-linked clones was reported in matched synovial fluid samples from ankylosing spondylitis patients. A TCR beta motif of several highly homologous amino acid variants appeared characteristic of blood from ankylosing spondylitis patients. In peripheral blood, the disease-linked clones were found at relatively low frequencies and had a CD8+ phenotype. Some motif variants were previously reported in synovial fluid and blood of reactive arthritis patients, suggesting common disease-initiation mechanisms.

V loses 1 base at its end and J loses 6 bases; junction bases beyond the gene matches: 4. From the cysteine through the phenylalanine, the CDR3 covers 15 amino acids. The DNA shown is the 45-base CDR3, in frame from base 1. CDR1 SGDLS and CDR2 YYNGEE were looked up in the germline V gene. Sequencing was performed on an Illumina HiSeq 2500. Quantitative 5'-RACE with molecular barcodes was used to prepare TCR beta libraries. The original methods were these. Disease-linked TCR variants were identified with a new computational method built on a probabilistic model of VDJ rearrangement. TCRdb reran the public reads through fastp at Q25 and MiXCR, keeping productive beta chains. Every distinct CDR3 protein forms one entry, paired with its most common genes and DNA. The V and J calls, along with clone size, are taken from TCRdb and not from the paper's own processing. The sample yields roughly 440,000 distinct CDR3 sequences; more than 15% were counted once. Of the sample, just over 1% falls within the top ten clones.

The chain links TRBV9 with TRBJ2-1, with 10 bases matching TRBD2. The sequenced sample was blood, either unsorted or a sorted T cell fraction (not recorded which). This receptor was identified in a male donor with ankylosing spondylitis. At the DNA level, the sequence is TGTGCCAGCAGCGTAAGCGGGGGGGTTTTCAATGAGCAGTTCTTC. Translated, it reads CASSVSGGVFNEQFF.